The text below deals with one T cell receptor (beta chain). The identical CDR3 is also encoded by other nucleotide sequences in the sample. This sample stems from a study of blood T cell repertoires in COVID-19. Germline V gene sequence: CDR1 LNHDA, CDR2 SQIVND (reference sequence). Trimming took 4 bases from V and 3 from J; bases not matched to a gene: 3. CDR3 length: 15 amino acids. Data came from immunoSEQ multiplex PCR; TCRdb stores just in-frame clones and leaves some out. The sample yields under 300,000 clones, under 90% seen once. The sample was peripheral blood. The source is a middle-aged woman who had recovered from COVID-19. The chain carries TRBV19 and TRBJ2-7; 13 bases match TRBD2. Written as DNA, the CDR3 is TGTGCCAGTAGTAGTCGGACTAGCGGGAGCTACGAGCAGTACTTC. Its protein product is CASSSRTSGSYEQYF.